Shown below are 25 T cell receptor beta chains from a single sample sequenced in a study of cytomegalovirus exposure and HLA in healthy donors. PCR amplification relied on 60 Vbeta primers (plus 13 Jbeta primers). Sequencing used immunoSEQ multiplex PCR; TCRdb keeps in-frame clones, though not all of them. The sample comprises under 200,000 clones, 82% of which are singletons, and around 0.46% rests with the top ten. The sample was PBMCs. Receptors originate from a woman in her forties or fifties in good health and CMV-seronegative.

The CDR3 reads CASKTGQGSSYEQYF. The DNA for the CDR3 is TGTGCCAGCAAGACGGGACAGGGGAGCTCCTACGAGCAGTACTTC. The chain links TRBV6-5 to TRBJ2-7; TRBD1 aligns across 10 bases. CDR1 and CDR2 from the germline V gene are MNHEY and SVGAGI. V shed 7 bases and J 0 bases; nucleotides not matched to a gene: 6. The CDR3 spans 15 residues.

The CDR3 spells CAWSVGGQKLEQFF. CDR3 sequence (DNA): TGTGCCTGGAGTGTGGGGGGGCAGAAGTTGGAGCAGTTCTTC. The gene calls are TRBV30 and TRBJ2-1; D possibly corresponds to TRBD2 (7 bases). V dropped 0 bases and J dropped 10 bases, with 16 bases sitting between them. The germline V gene encodes CDR1 GTSNPN and CDR2 SVGIG (reference sequence). The CDR3 has 14 residues.

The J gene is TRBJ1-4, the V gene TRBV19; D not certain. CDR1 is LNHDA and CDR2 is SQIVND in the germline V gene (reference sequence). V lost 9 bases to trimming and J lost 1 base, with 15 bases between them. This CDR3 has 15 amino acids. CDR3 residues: CASTTEIRTNEKLFF. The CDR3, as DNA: TGTGCCAGCACCACAGAAATTCGAACTAATGAAAAACTGTTTTTT.

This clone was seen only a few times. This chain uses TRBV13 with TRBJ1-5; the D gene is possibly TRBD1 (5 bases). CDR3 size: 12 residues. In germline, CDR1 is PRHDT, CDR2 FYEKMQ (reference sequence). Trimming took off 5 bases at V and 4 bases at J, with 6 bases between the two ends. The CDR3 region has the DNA TGTGCCAGCAGCAACAGGAATCAGCCCCAGCATTTT. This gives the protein CASSNRNQPQHF.

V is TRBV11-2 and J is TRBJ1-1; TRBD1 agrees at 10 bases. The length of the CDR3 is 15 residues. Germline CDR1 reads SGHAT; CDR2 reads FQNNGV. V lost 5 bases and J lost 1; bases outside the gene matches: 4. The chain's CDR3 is CASSADRGSNTEAFF. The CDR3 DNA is TGTGCCAGCAGCGCGGACAGGGGGTCGAACACTGAAGCTTTCTTT.

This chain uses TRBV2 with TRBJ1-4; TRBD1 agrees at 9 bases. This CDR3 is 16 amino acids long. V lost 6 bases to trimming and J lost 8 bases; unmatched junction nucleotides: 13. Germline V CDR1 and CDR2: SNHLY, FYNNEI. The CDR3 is CASSLLPGQGREKLFF. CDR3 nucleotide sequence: TGTGCCAGCAGCCTACTCCCGGGACAGGGAAGAGAAAAACTGTTTTTT.

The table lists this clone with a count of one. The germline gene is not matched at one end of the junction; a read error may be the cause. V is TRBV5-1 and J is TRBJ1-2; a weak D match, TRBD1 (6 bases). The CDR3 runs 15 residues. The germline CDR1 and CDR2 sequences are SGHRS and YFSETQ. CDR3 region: CASSLDPDSSIRSTF. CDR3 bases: TGCGCCAGCAGTTTGGACCCGGACAGCTCAATCAGGAGCACCTTC.

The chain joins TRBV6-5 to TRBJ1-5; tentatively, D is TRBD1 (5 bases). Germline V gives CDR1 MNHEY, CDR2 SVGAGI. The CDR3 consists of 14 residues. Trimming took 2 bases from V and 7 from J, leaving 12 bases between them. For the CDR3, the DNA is TGTGCCAGCAGTTACACCCAGGGTGGGCAGCCCCAGCATTTT. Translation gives CASSYTQGGQPQHF.

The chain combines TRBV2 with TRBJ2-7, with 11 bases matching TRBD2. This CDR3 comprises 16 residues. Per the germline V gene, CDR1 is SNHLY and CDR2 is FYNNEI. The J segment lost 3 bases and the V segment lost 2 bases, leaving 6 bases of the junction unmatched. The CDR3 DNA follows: TGTGCCAGCAGTGAACGGGGGGGGACTAGCGGCTACGAGCAGTACTTC. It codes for CASSERGGTSGYEQYF.

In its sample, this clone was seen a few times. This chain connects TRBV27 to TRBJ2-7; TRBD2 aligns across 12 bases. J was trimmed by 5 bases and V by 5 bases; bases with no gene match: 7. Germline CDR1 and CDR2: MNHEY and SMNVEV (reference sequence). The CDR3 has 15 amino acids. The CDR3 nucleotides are TGTGCCAGCAGTACTGAGACTAGCGGGAGAGACGAGCAGTACTTC. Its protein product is CASSTETSGRDEQYF.

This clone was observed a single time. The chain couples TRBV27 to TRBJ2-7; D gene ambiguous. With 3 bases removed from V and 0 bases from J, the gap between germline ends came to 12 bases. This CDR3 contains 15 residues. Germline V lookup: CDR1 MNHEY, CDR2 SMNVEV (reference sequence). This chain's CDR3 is CASSFQGGHSYEQYF. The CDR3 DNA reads TGTGCCAGCAGTTTTCAAGGTGGGCACTCCTACGAGCAGTACTTC.

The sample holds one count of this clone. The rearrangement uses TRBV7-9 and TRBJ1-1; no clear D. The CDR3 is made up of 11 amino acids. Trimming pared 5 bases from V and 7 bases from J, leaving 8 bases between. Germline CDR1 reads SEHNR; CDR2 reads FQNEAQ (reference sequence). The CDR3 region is CASSRTNEAFF. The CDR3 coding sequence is TGTGCCAGCAGCCGGACTAATGAAGCTTTCTTT.

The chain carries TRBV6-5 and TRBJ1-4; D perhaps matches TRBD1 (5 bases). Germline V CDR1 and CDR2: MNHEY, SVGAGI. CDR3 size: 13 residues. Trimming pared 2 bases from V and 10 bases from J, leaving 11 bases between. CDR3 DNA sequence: TGTGCCAGCAGTTACAGGTCTGGGGCAAAACTGTTTTTT. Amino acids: CASSYRSGAKLFF.

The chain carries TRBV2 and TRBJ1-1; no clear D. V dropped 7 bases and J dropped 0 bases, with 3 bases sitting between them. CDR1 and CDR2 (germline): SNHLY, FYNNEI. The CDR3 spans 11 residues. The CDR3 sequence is CASNMNTEAFF. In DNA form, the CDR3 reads TGTGCCAGCAATATGAACACTGAAGCTTTCTTT.

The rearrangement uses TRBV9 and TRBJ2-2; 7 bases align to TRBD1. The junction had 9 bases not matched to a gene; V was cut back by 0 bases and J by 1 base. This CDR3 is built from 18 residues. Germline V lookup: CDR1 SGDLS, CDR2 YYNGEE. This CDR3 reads CASSVARDSLLNTGELFF. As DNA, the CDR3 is TGTGCCAGCAGCGTAGCCCGGGACAGCCTTTTGAACACCGGGGAGCTGTTTTTT.

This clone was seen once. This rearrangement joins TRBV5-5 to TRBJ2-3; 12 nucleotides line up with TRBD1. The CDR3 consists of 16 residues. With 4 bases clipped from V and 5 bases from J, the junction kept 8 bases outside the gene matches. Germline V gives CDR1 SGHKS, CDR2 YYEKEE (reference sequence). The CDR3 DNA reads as TGTGCCAGCAGCCCGGGACAGGGGGCTTGGAGAGATACGCAGTATTTT. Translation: CASSPGQGAWRDTQYF.

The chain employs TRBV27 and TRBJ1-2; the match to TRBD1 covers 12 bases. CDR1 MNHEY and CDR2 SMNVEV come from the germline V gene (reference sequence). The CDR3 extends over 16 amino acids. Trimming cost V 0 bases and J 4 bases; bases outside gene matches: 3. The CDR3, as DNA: TGTGCCAGCAGTTTATCCGGGACAGGGGGCGGCTATGGCTACACCTTC. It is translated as CASSLSGTGGGYGYTF.

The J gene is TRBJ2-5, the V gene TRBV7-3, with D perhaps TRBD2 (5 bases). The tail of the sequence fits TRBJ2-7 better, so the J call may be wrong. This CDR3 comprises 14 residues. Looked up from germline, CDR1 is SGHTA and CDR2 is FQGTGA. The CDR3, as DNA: TGTGCCAGCAGCTTAGGAGGAACCAGCTACGAGCAGTACTTC. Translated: CASSLGGTSYEQYF.

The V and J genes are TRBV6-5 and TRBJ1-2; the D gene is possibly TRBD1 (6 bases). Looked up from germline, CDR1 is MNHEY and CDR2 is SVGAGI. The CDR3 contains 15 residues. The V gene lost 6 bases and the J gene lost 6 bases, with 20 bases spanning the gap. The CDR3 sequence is CASSNQRPGADGYTF. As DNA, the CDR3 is TGTGCCAGCAGCAATCAGCGGCCAGGGGCTGATGGCTACACCTTC.

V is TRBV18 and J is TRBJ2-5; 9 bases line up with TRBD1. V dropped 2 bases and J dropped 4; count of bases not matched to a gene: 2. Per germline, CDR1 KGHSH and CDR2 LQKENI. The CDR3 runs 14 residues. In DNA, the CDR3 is TGTGCCAGCTCACCATCGGGACAGGGAGAGACCCAGTACTTC. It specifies CASSPSGQGETQYF.

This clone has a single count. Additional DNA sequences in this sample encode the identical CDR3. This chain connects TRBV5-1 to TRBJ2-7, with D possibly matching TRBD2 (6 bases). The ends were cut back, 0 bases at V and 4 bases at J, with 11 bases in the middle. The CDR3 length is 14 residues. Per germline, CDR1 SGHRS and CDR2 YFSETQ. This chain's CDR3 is CASSLVGLQYEQYF. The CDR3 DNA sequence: TGCGCCAGCAGCTTGGTGGGACTGCAGTACGAGCAGTACTTC.

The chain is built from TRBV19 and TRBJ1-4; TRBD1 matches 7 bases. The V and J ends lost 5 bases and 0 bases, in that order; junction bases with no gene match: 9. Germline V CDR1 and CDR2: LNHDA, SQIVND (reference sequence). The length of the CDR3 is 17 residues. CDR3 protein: CASSAYRGSATNEKLFF. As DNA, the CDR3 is TGTGCCAGTAGTGCATACAGGGGAAGTGCAACTAATGAAAAACTGTTTTTT.

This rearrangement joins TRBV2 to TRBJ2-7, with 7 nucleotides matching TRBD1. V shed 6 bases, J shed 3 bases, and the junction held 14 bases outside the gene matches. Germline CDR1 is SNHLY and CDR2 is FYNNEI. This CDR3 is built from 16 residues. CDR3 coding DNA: TGTGCCAGCAGAAAAAATACAGGGGCCCAGGTCTACGAGCAGTACTTC. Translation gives CASRKNTGAQVYEQYF.

CDR3 in amino acids: CASSELTRGAAGELFF. The CDR3 DNA is TGTGCCAGCAGTGAATTGACCCGGGGGGCGGCCGGGGAGCTGTTTTTT. The chain combines TRBV6-1 with TRBJ2-2; a possible D gene is TRBD2 (7 bases). This CDR3 is 16 amino acids long. With 2 bases removed from V and 6 bases from J, the gap between germline ends came to 16 bases. CDR1 MNHNS and CDR2 SASEGT come from the germline V gene.

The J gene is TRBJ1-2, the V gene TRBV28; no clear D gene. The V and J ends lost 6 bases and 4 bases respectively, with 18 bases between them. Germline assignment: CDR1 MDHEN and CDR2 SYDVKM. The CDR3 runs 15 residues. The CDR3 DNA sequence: TGTGCCAGCAGACCGACAAAGCCTGACGGCTATGGCTACACCTTC. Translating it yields CASRPTKPDGYGYTF.